These T cell receptor beta chains were read from a single sample in a study of blood T cell repertoires in COVID-19. TCRdb keeps only in-frame clones here, not all; method: immunoSEQ multiplex PCR. The table records about 280,000 clones, 70% to 90% of them present only once. The sample taken for sequencing was peripheral blood. All receptors derive from a man in his fifties with active or convalescent COVID-19. The CDR3 runs from the conserved cysteine through the conserved F or W. A D gene is named only where the DNA matches it firmly. Expanded clones are given a class, and other clones once, few, many or no size at all.

size,V,D,J,DNA,CDR3
few,TRBV9,TRBD2,TRBJ2-2,TGTGCCAGCAGCGTTGATCTAGCGGGGCACACCGGGGAGCTGTTTTTT,CASSVDLAGHTGELFF
.,TRBV28,TRBD1,TRBJ1-4,TGTGCCAGCAGGGTAGTAAAGACAGGGTCGGGTGAAAAACTGTTTTTT,CASRVVKTGSGEKLFF
many,TRBV10-3,TRBD2,TRBJ2-1,TGTGCCATCAGCCGGTTGTCCGTAACGACTAGCGGGAGTCATGAGCAGTTCTTC,CAISRLSVTTSGSHEQFF
.,TRBV19,TRBD1,TRBJ1-2,TGTGCCAGTAGTATACACTCCAGTGGACAGGGATCGGGCTACACCTTC,CASSIHSSGQGSGYTF
.,TRBV9,.,TRBJ2-1,TGTGCCAGCAGCGTAGCCCCAATCTACAATGAGCAGTTCTTC,CASSVAPIYNEQFF
.,TRBV11-2,.,TRBJ2-5,TGTGCCAGCAGCCAATCCCGACTTGAGACCCAGTACTTC,CASSQSRLETQYF
.,TRBV6-5,TRBD2,TRBJ2-7,TGTGCCAGCATGTCTAGCGGGAGTGTGAGGGAGCAGTACTTC,CASMSSGSVREQYF
.,TRBV12-3/TRBV12-4,.,TRBJ2-1,TGTGCCAGCAGTATAAATGAGCAGTTCTTC,CASSINEQFF
.,TRBV10-3,TRBD1,TRBJ1-2,TGTGCCATCAGGACAGGGGGCTTGAACTATGGCTACACCTTC,CAIRTGGLNYGYTF
once,TRBV28,.,TRBJ2-1,TGTGCCAGCAACCTCGGACAGGGGAAGCGGGAGGGCCGGAATGAGCAGTTCTTC,CASNLGQGKREGRNEQFF
.,TRBV18,TRBD2,TRBJ2-1,TGTGCCAGCTCCCTAAGCCCCGGGACTAGTAATGACAATGAGCAGTTCTTC,CASSLSPGTSNDNEQFF
.,TRBV7-3,TRBD2,TRBJ2-2,TGTGCCAGCAGCCCATGGGGCGGGGGATCGAACACCGGGGAGCTGTTTTTT,CASSPWGGGSNTGELFF
.,TRBV7-9,.,TRBJ1-5,TGTGCCAGCAGCTCGGCAGGGTATAGCAATCAGCCCCAGCATTTT,CASSSAGYSNQPQHF
.,TRBV18,.,TRBJ1-5,TGTGCCAGCTCACCACCGGGCAAGCCCCAGCATTTT,CASSPPGKPQHF
.,TRBV6-1,TRBD1,TRBJ1-1,TGTGCCAGCAGTGAATCTCCCCCCGGGACAGGCACTGAAGCTTTCTTT,CASSESPPGTGTEAFF